This record covers a single TCR beta chain. Method: immunoSEQ multiplex PCR; TCRdb's copy keeps in-frame clones and lacks some. The table includes some 220,000 clones, roughly 84% detected once. The data were taken from a study of blood T cell repertoires in COVID-19. Looked up from germline, CDR1 is GTSNPN and CDR2 is SVGIG (reference sequence). The CDR3 consists of 16 residues. With 3 bases removed from V and 3 bases from J, the gap between germline ends came to 19 bases. Sequences were obtained from peripheral blood. V and J are TRBV30 and TRBJ2-3, with D tentatively TRBD1 (6 bases). This receptor was taken from a woman aged 25 to 39 who had recovered from COVID-19. CDR3: CAWRGVGAPGTDTQYF. The CDR3 DNA reads as TGTGCCTGGAGAGGAGTGGGGGCCCCAGGGACAGATACGCAGTATTTT.